The next 19 T cell receptor beta chains were all read from a single sample in a study of blood T cell repertoires in COVID-19. Sequencing used immunoSEQ multiplex PCR; TCRdb keeps in-frame clones, though not all of them. The sample lists 150,000 to 160,000 clones; 75% to 90% were seen once. The sequencing input was peripheral blood. The receptors were sampled from a man between 60 and 70 years old with acute or convalescent COVID-19.

This rearrangement joins TRBV2 to TRBJ1-6; 9 nucleotides line up with TRBD1. Trimming took 6 bases from V and 7 from J; bases not matched to a gene: 4. The CDR3 has 14 amino acids. Per the germline V gene, CDR1 is SNHLY and CDR2 is FYNNEI. In nucleotides, the CDR3 is TGTGCCAGCAGAGGGGACAGGGTGAATTCACCCCTCCACTTT. This gives the protein CASRGDRVNSPLHF. The entire variable domain, with the rest obtained from reference TRBV2 and TRBJ1-6, is as follows: EPEVTQTPSHQVTQMGQEVILRCVPISNHLYFYWYRQILGQKVEFLVSFYNNEISEKSEIFDDQFSVERPDGSNFTLKIRSTKLEDSAMYFCASRGDRVNSPLHFGNGTRLTVT.

This sequence joins TRBV7-9 and TRBJ1-2, with D perhaps TRBD1 (6 bases). Trimming stripped 0 bases from V and 3 bases from J, with 14 bases between. The germline V gene encodes CDR1 SEHNR and CDR2 FQNEAQ (reference sequence). This CDR3 comprises 16 residues. The CDR3 coding sequence is TGTGCCAGCAGCTTAGCTCCCCGGGCAGGGGACTATGGCTACACCTTC. It translates to CASSLAPRAGDYGYTF.

V is TRBV10-3 and J is TRBJ1-1; 7 bases align to TRBD1. Trimming at V came to 10 bases and at J to 5 bases, leaving 10 bases not matched to a gene. Germline V gene sequence: CDR1 ENHRY, CDR2 SYGVKD. The CDR3 runs 13 residues. The CDR3 bases are TGTGCCACCCAACGTCAGGGGGGAACTGAAGCTTTCTTT. Protein sequence: CATQRQGGTEAFF.

This rearrangement joins TRBV9 to TRBJ2-3; D is possibly TRBD2 (6 bases). The V end was cut by 0 bases, the J end by 2 bases, with 22 bases between. The CDR3 contains 19 residues. Germline loops: CDR1 SGDLS, CDR2 YYNGEE. The CDR3 protein is CASSVDPGFSGLTTDTQYF. The CDR3 DNA follows: TGTGCCAGCAGCGTAGATCCCGGGTTCAGCGGGCTAACCACAGATACGCAGTATTTT.

The chain joins TRBV24-1 to TRBJ2-1; 11 positions agree with TRBD2. V was pared by 2 bases and J by 10 bases, with 9 bases of the junction left unmatched. This CDR3 is built from 16 residues. Per germline, CDR1 KGHDR and CDR2 SFDVKD. The DNA for the CDR3 is TGTGCCACCAGTGATTATGGGACTAGCGGTCCAGGGGAGCAGTTCTTC. It is translated as CATSDYGTSGPGEQFF.

In this sample, this clone turned up a few times. The rearrangement uses TRBV12-3 or TRBV12-4 and TRBJ1-2; tentatively, D is TRBD1 (5 bases). V lost 3 bases and J 2 bases, leaving 7 bases between the germline ends. The CDR3 has 13 residues. This chain's CDR3 is CASSLSGNYGYTF. The CDR3 DNA follows: TGTGCCAGCAGTTTGTCAGGGAACTATGGCTACACCTTC.

The chain recombines TRBV5-5 with TRBJ1-3; 8 bases map to TRBD1. CDR3 length: 17 amino acids. Germline assignment: CDR1 SGHKS and CDR2 YYEKEE (reference sequence). With 0 bases clipped from V and 0 bases from J, the junction kept 5 bases outside the gene matches. Here the CDR3 reads CASSLEPGGLSGNTIYF. CDR3 coding DNA: TGTGCCAGCAGCTTGGAACCAGGGGGCCTCTCTGGAAACACCATATATTTT. Variable domain in full (rest from reference TRBV5-5 and TRBJ1-3): DAGVTQSPTHLIKTRGQQVTLRCSPISGHKSVSWYQQVLGQGPQFIFQYYEKEERGRGNFPDRFSARQFPNYSSELNVNALLLGDSALYLCASSLEPGGLSGNTIYFGEGSWLTVV.

The chain links TRBV9 to TRBJ2-1; 15 nucleotides agree with TRBD2. This CDR3 comprises 18 residues. Germline CDR1 reads SGDLS; CDR2 reads YYNGEE. With 2 bases clipped from V and 6 bases from J, the junction kept 9 bases outside the gene matches. The CDR3 here is CASSVTGLAGGGLNEQFF. The CDR3 bases are TGTGCCAGCAGCGTGACGGGACTAGCGGGAGGAGGGCTCAATGAGCAGTTCTTC.

The chain links TRBV5-4 to TRBJ2-1; no reliable D call. The CDR3 is 15 residues long. Per the germline V gene, CDR1 is SGHNT and CDR2 is YYREEE (reference sequence). V was clipped by 3 bases and J by 4 bases, with 14 bases between them. The CDR3 DNA follows: TGTGCCAGCAGCTCCACTCGCTCCGAATACAATGAGCAGTTCTTC. The encoded protein is CASSSTRSEYNEQFF.

The chain recombines TRBV25-1 with TRBJ2-7; 8 bases are a match to TRBD1. The CDR3 has 12 residues. From germline, CDR1 is MGHDK and CDR2 SYGVNS. Trimming took 9 bases from V and 1 from J; bases not matched to a gene: 2. CDR3 sequence: CARGDRSYEQYF. CDR3 DNA: TGTGCCAGGGGGGACAGGTCCTACGAGCAGTACTTC.

This clone was recorded once. The rearrangement links TRBV30 to TRBJ1-5; D unresolved. V lost 1 base and J 3 bases, leaving 7 bases between the germline ends. Germline lookup yields CDR1 GTSNPN and CDR2 SVGIG (reference sequence). The CDR3 is 13 residues long. The CDR3 bases are TGTGCCTGGAGTGACAGTTTCAATCAGCCCCAGCATTTT. This codes for CAWSDSFNQPQHF.

This rearrangement joins TRBV5-6 to TRBJ1-5; D perhaps matches TRBD1 (5 bases). Germline lookup yields CDR1 SGHDT and CDR2 YYEEEE. V lost 2 bases and J lost 4, with 10 bases in between. The CDR3 extends over 14 amino acids. The CDR3 nucleotides are TGTGCCAGCAGCTTATCGGGGGTTAATCAGCCCCAGCATTTT. It codes for CASSLSGVNQPQHF. The whole variable domain, filled in from reference TRBV5-6 and TRBJ1-5, reads DAGVTQSPTHLIKTRGQQVTLRCSPKSGHDTVSWYQQALGQGPQFIFQYYEEEERQRGNFPDRFSGHQFPNYSSELNVNALLLGDSALYLCASSLSGVNQPQHFGDGTRLSIL.

This clone was seen only a few times. V is TRBV18 and J is TRBJ1-2; D unresolved. The V end lost 1 base, the J end lost 1 base, and 7 bases lay between the germline ends. Germline assignment: CDR1 KGHSH and CDR2 LQKENI. The CDR3 consists of 14 residues. CDR3 residues: CASSPRLNNYGYTF. CDR3 sequence (DNA): TGTGCCAGCTCACCACGGCTGAATAACTATGGCTACACCTTC.

The genes are TRBV7-2 and TRBJ2-3, with a tentative D call TRBD1 (7 bases). Germline assignment: CDR1 SGHTA and CDR2 FQGNSA. The CDR3 length is 14 residues. Trimming took off 3 bases at V and 2 bases at J, with 9 bases between the two ends. The DNA of the CDR3 is TGTGCCAGCAGCTTCAGGGGGGACACAGATACGCAGTATTTT. Amino acid sequence: CASSFRGDTDTQYF. Full variable domain (outside the CDR3, taken from reference TRBV7-2 and TRBJ2-3): GAGVSQSPSNKVTEKGKDVELRCDPISGHTALYWYRQSLGQGLEFLIYFQGNSAPDKSGLPSDRFSAERTGGSVSTLTIQRTQQEDSAVYLCASSFRGDTDTQYFGPGTRLTVL.

On this clone: The sample holds other DNA sequences that translate to the same CDR3. The V call is TRBV3-1 (or the pseudogene TRBV3-2), the J call TRBJ2-2, with TRBD2 identical over 7 bases. CDR1 is LGHDT and CDR2 is YNNKEL in the germline V gene (reference sequence). CDR3 length: 13 residues. Losses at the gene ends were 4 bases for V and 5 bases for J; bases not matched to a gene: 1. The CDR3 bases are TGTGCCAGCAGCCGTAGCGGGACCGGGGAGCTGTTTTTT. It yields the protein CASSRSGTGELFF.

This clone has only a few counts. The rearrangement links TRBV6-6 to TRBJ2-3; TRBD1 matches at 10 bases. The CDR3 runs 14 residues. The germline CDR1 and CDR2 sequences are MNHNY and SVGAGI (reference sequence). The trim removed 4 bases at V and 6 bases at J, leaving 4 bases unmatched. Here the CDR3 reads CASSSGQGVDTQYF. DNA of the CDR3: TGTGCCAGCAGTTCTGGACAGGGGGTGGATACGCAGTATTTT.

The chain links TRBV11-2 to TRBJ2-1; 9 bases match TRBD2. Trimming cost V 1 base and J 7 bases; bases outside gene matches: 2. The germline gives CDR1 SGHAT, CDR2 FQNNGV. CDR3 size: 14 residues. The CDR3, as DNA: TGTGCCAGCAGCTTAGGGCTAGCGGGGAATGAGCAGTTCTTC. The encoded protein is CASSLGLAGNEQFF.

The chain is built from TRBV11-2 and TRBJ1-2; 9 bases are a match to TRBD1. V was clipped by 4 bases and J by 7 bases; unmatched bases: 10. Germline assignment: CDR1 SGHAT and CDR2 FQNNGV. The CDR3 length is 15 residues. The CDR3 here is CASSWGQGGGSGYTF. The CDR3 nucleotides are TGTGCCAGCAGCTGGGGACAGGGCGGCGGGAGTGGCTACACCTTC.

The V gene is TRBV18, the J gene TRBJ2-6; D call uncertain. V lost 3 bases, J lost 1 base, and 7 bases lay in between. The CDR3 totals 15 residues. In germline, CDR1 is KGHSH, CDR2 LQKENI. CDR3 amino acids: CASSPRTSGANVLTF. CDR3 nucleotides: TGTGCCAGCTCACCGCGTACGTCTGGGGCCAACGTCCTGACTTTC. The full variable domain, rest sourced from reference TRBV18 and TRBJ2-6, is NAGVMQNPRHLVRRRGQEARLRCSPMKGHSHVYWYRQLPEEGLKFMVYLQKENIIDESGMPKERFSAEFPKEGPSILRIQQVVRGDSAAYFCASSPRTSGANVLTFGAGSRLTVL.